Below are 25 T cell receptor beta chains sequenced from a single sample in a study of CD8 T cells in ankylosing spondylitis. In TCRdb, the 5' RACE reads were re-called with MiXCR into one record per CDR3 protein. The sample records about 150,000 distinct CDR3 sequences, 5.5% to 7.5% being singletons. Specimen: blood, either unsorted or a sorted T cell fraction (not recorded which). All receptors derive from a female donor with ankylosing spondylitis or in good health (not recorded which).

This clonotype has ten or more counts. This chain's CDR3 is CASSQAGLMNTEAFF. CDR3 nucleotides: TGTGCCAGCAGCCAAGCGGGACTCATGAACACTGAAGCTTTCTTT. The chain recombines TRBV3-1 with TRBJ1-1; maybe TRBD1 (5 bases). Per germline, CDR1 LGHDT and CDR2 YNNKEL (reference sequence). V was cut by 1 base and J by 0 bases, with 9 bases left in between. This CDR3 has 15 amino acids.

This clonotype occurred many times. This chain joins TRBV18 and TRBJ1-5; 7 bases fit TRBD1. The length of the CDR3 is 14 residues. V lost 1 base to trimming and J lost 5 bases; unmatched junction nucleotides: 2. Germline lookup yields CDR1 KGHSH and CDR2 LQKENI. CDR3 nucleotide sequence: TGTGCCAGCTCACCACTCACAGGGGATCAGCCCCAGCATTTT. Its translation: CASSPLTGDQPQHF.

The table lists this clonotype with many counts. The V gene is TRBV7-9, the J gene TRBJ2-2, with D uncertain. CDR1 and CDR2 (germline): SEHNR, FQNEAQ (reference sequence). The V and J ends lost 3 bases and 2 bases respectively, with 4 bases between them. The CDR3 runs to 13 residues. CDR3 nucleotide sequence: TGTGCCAGCAGCTTGTTAAACACCGGGGAGCTGTTTTTT. Translation: CASSLLNTGELFF.

Concerning this clonotype itself: The junction differs from germline at one of its ends, possibly a read error. V and J are TRBV3-1 and TRBJ1-4; 9 bases align to TRBD1. The CDR3 runs 17 residues. In germline, CDR1 is LGHDT, CDR2 YNNKEL (reference sequence). CDR3 amino acids: CATSQGNRQGVDEKLFF. The CDR3 DNA sequence: TGTGCCACCAGCCAAGGCAACCGACAGGGGGTCGATGAAAAACTGTTTTTT.

The sample holds many counts of this clonotype. The chain links TRBV12-3 or TRBV12-4 to TRBJ2-5; 9 nucleotides agree with TRBD1. V lost 5 bases to trimming and J lost 5 bases; unmatched junction nucleotides: 15. The CDR3 runs to 17 residues. The CDR3 spells CASSRTFRDRVRETQYF. The CDR3, as DNA: TGTGCCAGCAGTCGAACTTTCCGGGACAGGGTGAGGGAGACCCAGTACTTC.

This clonotype came up many times. The chain links TRBV29-1 to TRBJ2-3; D is perhaps TRBD2 (5 bases). The CDR3 has 12 amino acids. The ends were cut back, 3 bases at V and 5 bases at J, with 9 bases in the middle. Germline CDR1 SQVTM, CDR2 ANQGSEA. CDR3 residues: CSVDLAGDTQYF. CDR3 in DNA: TGCAGCGTTGATCTAGCCGGAGATACGCAGTATTTT.

V gene TRBV7-9 combines with J gene TRBJ2-7, with D maybe TRBD1 (6 bases). The CDR3 is 14 residues long. The V gene's germline CDR1 is SEHNR and CDR2 FQNEAQ (reference sequence). Trimming pared 1 base from V and 7 bases from J, leaving 14 bases between. The CDR3 DNA is TGTGCCAGCAGCTTAGTTGGACAGACAGAGGAGCAGTACTTC. The encoded protein is CASSLVGQTEEQYF.

This clonotype was detected many times. V and J are TRBV12-3 or TRBV12-4 and TRBJ2-2, with 10 bases lining up with TRBD1. This CDR3 contains 15 residues. Germline trimming cut 4 bases from V and 8 bases from J; bases unmatched to any gene: 7. The CDR3, as DNA: TGTGCCAGCAGTTCCCGGGACAGGGGTCGTGGGGAGCTGTTTTTT. This gives the protein CASSSRDRGRGELFF.

This clonotype has at least ten counts. The chain recombines TRBV20-1 with TRBJ1-5; no reliable D call. V gave up 5 bases and J gave up 7 bases, with 21 bases separating them. The CDR3 sequence is 15 residues long. Germline V gene sequence: CDR1 DFQATT, CDR2 SNEGSKA (reference sequence). CDR3 nucleotides: TGCAGTGCTTCTAAAGGACGGCGCCCCGTACAGCCCCAGCATTTT. Amino acid sequence: CSASKGRRPVQPQHF.

This clonotype was recorded many times. This chain connects TRBV5-1 to TRBJ2-4; 10 bases match TRBD1. The CDR3 has 15 amino acids. Trimming removed 4 bases from V and 7 bases from J; junction bases left unmatched: 8. Germline values: CDR1 SGHRS, CDR2 YFSETQ. CDR3 residues: CASSTNLGQGNIQYF. CDR3 sequence (DNA): TGCGCCAGCAGCACGAATCTGGGACAGGGGAACATTCAGTACTTC.

This clonotype was counted at least ten times. This chain links TRBV12-3 or TRBV12-4 with TRBJ1-1; D perhaps matches TRBD1 (5 bases). The CDR3 runs 13 residues. V gave up 5 bases and J gave up 0 bases, with 7 bases separating them. The CDR3, as DNA: TGTGCCAGCAGTGACAGATTGAACACTGAAGCTTTCTTT. This gives the protein CASSDRLNTEAFF.

This clonotype was seen many times. The chain has TRBV27 and TRBJ1-2, with 7 positions matching TRBD1. With 5 bases clipped from V and 7 bases from J, the junction kept 13 bases outside the gene matches. This CDR3 is built from 15 residues. CDR1 and CDR2 from the germline V gene are MNHEY and SMNVEV (reference sequence). CDR3 nucleotides: TGTGCCAGCAGTGTTTTTGCGACAGGGCAAGGTGGCTACACCTTC. Protein sequence: CASSVFATGQGGYTF.

Many counts were recorded for this clonotype. This chain links TRBV6-1 with TRBJ1-1; D is possibly TRBD1 (5 bases). This CDR3 has 14 residues. From germline, CDR1 is MNHNS and CDR2 SASEGT. Trimming stripped 8 bases from V and 3 bases from J, with 16 bases between. The CDR3 is CASYSRGRHTEAFF. In DNA form, the CDR3 reads TGTGCCAGCTACTCCCGGGGACGGCACACTGAAGCTTTCTTT.

This clonotype was seen many times. The V call is TRBV5-1, the J call TRBJ1-3, with D possibly being TRBD1 (6 bases). This CDR3 is 16 amino acids long. Between the trimmed V and J ends, which lost 3 bases and 2 bases, there was a span of 15 bases. Germline-derived CDR1 and CDR2 are SGHRS and YFSETQ. The CDR3 sequence: CASSSDSQGAGNTIYF. In DNA form, the CDR3 reads TGCGCCAGCAGCTCTGACTCACAGGGAGCTGGAAACACCATATATTTT.

Here the CDR3 DNA reads TGCAGTGTTTTACGGGTTACTGAAGCTTTCTTT. Amino acids: CSVLRVTEAFF. The rearrangement links TRBV20-1 to TRBJ1-1; D not resolved. This CDR3 has 11 amino acids. Germline CDR1 reads DFQATT; CDR2 reads SNEGSKA (reference sequence). Trimming took off 7 bases at V and 5 bases at J, with 11 bases between the two ends.

The gene calls are TRBV10-3 and TRBJ1-5; 7 positions match TRBD1. The germline V gene has CDR1 ENHRY and CDR2 SYGVKD. Unmatched junction bases numbered 1, after V lost 7 bases and J lost 1 base. The CDR3 covers 13 residues. DNA of the CDR3: TGTGCCATCACACAGGGGAGCAATCAGCCCCAGCATTTT. This codes for CAITQGSNQPQHF.

This clonotype appeared many times. This chain connects TRBV29-1 to TRBJ2-2; 7 bases align to TRBD1. J was trimmed by 4 bases and V by 4 bases; bases with no gene match: 6. CDR1 is SQVTM and CDR2 is ANQGSEA in the germline V gene. The CDR3 length is 14 residues. The CDR3 DNA reads as TGCAGCGTTGGACAGGGATCGGCCACCGGGGAGCTGTTTTTT. The encoded protein is CSVGQGSATGELFF.

Concerning this clonotype itself: At one end the junction does not follow the germline gene, possibly because of a read error. The V and J genes are TRBV27 and TRBJ2-1; D gene ambiguous. The germline CDR1 and CDR2 sequences are MNHEY and SMNVEV (reference sequence). CDR3 length: 12 residues. This CDR3 reads CVSSSSYNEQFF. The CDR3 nucleotides read TGTGTCAGCAGTTCATCCTACAATGAGCAGTTCTTC.

The chain recombines TRBV7-2 with TRBJ2-3; D gene uncertain. Germline CDR1 is SGHTA and CDR2 is FQGNSA. V was clipped by 5 bases and J by 1 base, with 13 bases between them. This CDR3 has 15 residues. The DNA for the CDR3 is TGTGCCAGCAGCCCGAGGACCCTAGGCACAGATACGCAGTATTTT. Translating gives CASSPRTLGTDTQYF.

The genes are TRBV18 and TRBJ1-2, with D possibly matching TRBD1 (5 bases). V dropped 3 bases and J dropped 8 bases, with 16 bases sitting between them. The CDR3 is 14 amino acids. Germline-derived CDR1 and CDR2 are KGHSH and LQKENI. Here the CDR3 reads CASSPTRGDEGYTF. CDR3 bases: TGTGCCAGCTCACCCACACGAGGGGACGAGGGCTACACCTTC.

This clonotype has ten or more counts. The DNA for the CDR3 is TGTGCCAGCAGCCTCCTGGGACAGCTTTACAATGAGCAGTTCTTC. It codes for CASSLLGQLYNEQFF. The chain carries TRBV11-2 and TRBJ2-1, with TRBD1 matching 7 bases. Germline V gives CDR1 SGHAT, CDR2 FQNNGV. Losses at the gene ends were 5 bases for V and 4 bases for J; bases not matched to a gene: 8. The CDR3 extends over 15 amino acids.

The chain uses TRBV7-9 and TRBJ2-3; D is unresolved. The CDR3 length is 15 residues. In germline, CDR1 is SEHNR, CDR2 FQNEAQ (reference sequence). Trimming pared 4 bases from V and 0 bases from J, leaving 11 bases between. In nucleotides, the CDR3 is TGTGCCAGCAGCTCCACGAGTTCTAGCACAGATACGCAGTATTTT. Amino acids: CASSSTSSSTDTQYF.

This clonotype was observed at least ten times. V gene TRBV4-1 combines with J gene TRBJ2-3, with unresolved D. Germline V gene sequence: CDR1 MGHRA, CDR2 YSYEKL. The CDR3 covers 12 residues. The ends were cut back, 5 bases at V and 7 bases at J, with 10 bases in the middle. CDR3 nucleotides: TGCGCCAGCAGCAAATTAGGCAATACGCAGTATTTT. Its translation: CASSKLGNTQYF.

The sample holds one count of this clonotype. Being one base from a much bigger clone, this may be a read error. The chain carries TRBV4-1 and TRBJ2-1, with TRBD2 identical over 9 bases. V shed 3 bases, J shed 10 bases, and the junction held 4 bases outside the gene matches. Germline values: CDR1 MGHRA, CDR2 YSYEKL. The CDR3 runs 13 residues. The CDR3 DNA reads as TGCGCCAGCAGCCAGCGGACTAGCGCGGAGCAGTTCTTC. Encoded protein: CASSQRTSAEQFF.

This clonotype was seen at least ten times. The chain links TRBV30 to TRBJ1-1, with a weak D call TRBD1 (5 bases). This CDR3 spans 13 amino acids. Looked up from germline, CDR1 is GTSNPN and CDR2 is SVGIG (reference sequence). V lost 0 bases to trimming and J lost 11 bases, with 16 bases between them. Written as DNA, the CDR3 is TGTGCCTGGAGTGTACTGGGGCTAGGGACGGCTTTCTTT. Residues: CAWSVLGLGTAFF.